Following are 15 T cell receptor beta chains from one sample sequenced in a study of T cell changes during pregnancy in multiple sclerosis. Profiled with immunoSEQ multiplex PCR; TCRdb holds only in-frame clones, not every one. The sample contains about 100,000 clones, about 89% of which appear only once. Material: peripheral blood, obtained after pregnancy. The receptors shown here come from a female donor with multiple sclerosis, enrolled in a pregnancy study.

This clone appeared a few times. The rearrangement joins TRBV9 to TRBJ1-1, with 7 positions matching TRBD1. This CDR3 has 13 residues. V gave up 3 bases and J gave up 2 bases; unmatched junction bases: 1. Looked up from germline, CDR1 is SGDLS and CDR2 is YYNGEE. CDR3 nucleotides: TGTGCCAGCAGCGGACAGGGTAACACTGAAGCTTTCTTT. Its translation: CASSGQGNTEAFF. Based on the CDR3 plus reference TRBV9 and TRBJ1-1, the full variable domain is DSGVTQTPKHLITATGQRVTLRCSPRSGDLSVYWYQQSLDQGLQFLIQYYNGEERAKGNILERFSAQQFPDLHSELNLSSLELGDSALYFCASSGQGNTEAFFGQGTRLTVV.

The chain has TRBV6-5 and TRBJ2-1; 7 bases are a match to TRBD2. There are 14 residues in the CDR3. The germline V gene encodes CDR1 MNHEY and CDR2 SVGAGI. V shed 4 bases and J 6 bases; nucleotides not matched to a gene: 6. The CDR3 DNA reads as TGTGCCAGCAGTTGGGGAAGGGAGGGCAATGAGCAGTTCTTC. Translation gives CASSWGREGNEQFF.

The DNA for the CDR3 is TGTGCCAGCAGCAACGACAGGGGGGTAGCTGAAGCTTTCTTT. It specifies CASSNDRGVAEAFF. This chain uses TRBV21-1 with TRBJ1-1; TRBD1 was called by the table and not checked on the DNA. TRBV21-1 corresponds to a pseudogene. The CDR3 sequence is 14 residues long.

The J gene is TRBJ2-5, the V gene TRBV7-2, with a tentative D call TRBD2 (6 bases). Trimming left V 0 bases short and J 5 bases short, with 13 bases between. The CDR3 spans 15 residues. Germline V gene sequence: CDR1 SGHTA, CDR2 FQGNSA. The CDR3: CASSLAFEGGETQYF. CDR3 coding DNA: TGTGCCAGCAGCTTAGCTTTCGAGGGAGGTGAGACCCAGTACTTC. Using reference TRBV7-2 and TRBJ2-5 for the parts outside the CDR3, the full variable domain is GAGVSQSPSNKVTEKGKDVELRCDPISGHTALYWYRQSLGQGLEFLIYFQGNSAPDKSGLPSDRFSAERTGGSVSTLTIQRTQQEDSAVYLCASSLAFEGGETQYFGPGTRLLVL.

The V call is TRBV30, the J call TRBJ2-2; possible D gene TRBD1, 5 bases. Germline CDR1 reads GTSNPN; CDR2 reads SVGIG (reference sequence). Trimming removed 4 bases from V and 6 bases from J, with 12 bases in between. The CDR3 runs 13 residues. The CDR3: CAWTPGWSGELFF. Written as DNA, the CDR3 is TGTGCCTGGACCCCAGGGTGGTCCGGGGAGCTGTTTTTT.

The chain uses TRBV5-4 and TRBJ2-7; perhaps TRBD2 as D (6 bases). The CDR3 is 13 residues long. Germline V CDR1 and CDR2: SGHNT, YYREEE (reference sequence). Trimming cost V 0 bases and J 4 bases, with 8 bases left between them. CDR3 in DNA: TGTGCCAGCAGCTTGGGCGGGGAGTACGAGCAGTACTTC. Translating it yields CASSLGGEYEQYF.

The chain joins TRBV7-2 to TRBJ2-7; no reliable D call. The germline V gene encodes CDR1 SGHTA and CDR2 FQGNSA. The CDR3 sequence is 14 residues long. The germline V and J ends were trimmed by 1 base and 2 bases, with 9 bases remaining between them. The DNA for the CDR3 is TGTGCCAGCAGCTTAGTACCTCAGGCCTACGAGCAGTACTTC. This sequence encodes CASSLVPQAYEQYF. Drawing the rest from reference TRBV7-2 and TRBJ2-7, the complete variable domain is GAGVSQSPSNKVTEKGKDVELRCDPISGHTALYWYRQSLGQGLEFLIYFQGNSAPDKSGLPSDRFSAERTGGSVSTLTIQRTQQEDSAVYLCASSLVPQAYEQYFGPGTRLTVT.

The rearrangement uses TRBV6-5 and TRBJ1-2; D unresolved. Germline loops: CDR1 MNHEY, CDR2 SVGAGI. V was cut by 7 bases and J by 5 bases, with 8 bases left in between. This CDR3 spans 11 amino acids. CDR3 protein: CASKTSYGYTF. The CDR3 region has the DNA TGTGCCAGCAAAACCAGTTATGGCTACACCTTC.

CDR3 in DNA: TGCGCCAGTGTGGCGGGGACGAGCACAGATACGCAGTATTTT. Encoded protein: CASVAGTSTDTQYF. The rearrangement joins TRBV23-1 to TRBJ2-3, with a possible D match to TRBD2 (6 bases). Being an ORF, TRBV23-1 has a function that is uncertain. This CDR3 has 14 amino acids. V shed 9 bases and J shed 0 bases, with 13 bases lying between them.

A word on this clone: The junction shows a germline mismatch at one end, possibly a read error. The chain is built from TRBV7-7 and TRBJ2-5; D remains ambiguous. Germline CDR1 SSHAT, CDR2 FNYEAQ (reference sequence). The CDR3 consists of 17 residues. The CDR3 here is CASSLSYSTGWQETQYF. DNA for the CDR3: TGTGCTAGCAGCTTGTCGTACTCGACGGGTTGGCAAGAGACCCAGTACTTC. The full variable domain, rest sourced from reference TRBV7-7 and TRBJ2-5, is GAGVSQSPRYKVTKRGQDVTLRCDPISSHATLYWYQQALGQGPEFLTYFNYEAQPDKSGLPSDRFSAERPEGSISTLTIQRTEQRDSAMYRCASSLSYSTGWQETQYFGPGTRLLVL.

This clone was detected a few times. The J gene is TRBJ1-2, the V gene TRBV28; D possibly corresponds to TRBD1 (5 bases). V dropped 5 bases and J dropped 10 bases, with 14 bases sitting between them. The CDR3 spans 12 residues. Germline CDR1 MDHEN, CDR2 SYDVKM. The CDR3, as DNA: TGTGCCAGCAGTGTGGACATTTCTTTCTACACCTTC. Protein sequence: CASSVDISFYTF.

The sample holds a few counts of this clone. The chain links TRBV6-1 to TRBJ2-1, with 8 bases matching TRBD1. This CDR3 region has 15 residues. With V trimmed by 3 bases and J by 10 bases, 11 bases remained unmatched. Germline values: CDR1 MNHNS, CDR2 SASEGT. CDR3 protein: CASSDWTGLGGEQFF. In DNA, the CDR3 is TGTGCCAGCAGTGACTGGACAGGGTTGGGCGGAGAGCAGTTCTTC.

The V and J genes are TRBV5-4 and TRBJ1-2; D might be TRBD1 (5 bases). The V end lost 0 bases, the J end lost 4 bases, and 7 bases lay between the germline ends. Germline values: CDR1 SGHNT, CDR2 YYREEE (reference sequence). CDR3 length: 13 residues. The CDR3 spells CASSLEGPYGYTF. The DNA for the CDR3 is TGTGCCAGCAGCTTGGAGGGGCCCTATGGCTACACCTTC.

J is TRBJ2-5 and V is TRBV5-4; D is possibly TRBD2 (5 bases). The CDR3 totals 12 residues. Trimming shortened V by 1 base and J by 5 bases, and 6 bases separated the two germline ends. CDR1 is SGHNT, CDR2 YYREEE, per germline (reference sequence). As DNA, the CDR3 is TGTGCCAGCAGCTTGTCGGGGGAGACCCAGTACTTC. Amino acid sequence: CASSLSGETQYF.

The chain links TRBV16 to TRBJ1-2; TRBD1 matches at 8 bases. CDR3 length equals 13 residues. V lost 4 bases to trimming and J lost 5 bases; unmatched junction nucleotides: 3. Germline-derived CDR1 and CDR2 are KGHSY and FQNENV. CDR3 bases: TGTGCCAGCAGCCCAGACAGGGGTTATGGCTACACCTTC. Amino acid sequence: CASSPDRGYGYTF.